The next 15 T cell receptor beta chains were all read from a single sample in a study of human T cells and chemical hapten exposure. From the RACE reads, TCRdb called clonotypes with MiXCR, one entry per CDR3 protein. In the table there are fewer than 80,000 distinct CDR3 sequences, 10% to 13% of which are singletons. As to time point: patch test 2, 6 weeks after DPC sensitization. The treatment here: therapeutic diphenylcyclopropenone sensitization with weekly scalp DPC. The input for sequencing was whole blood, taken in connection with sensitization to the hapten diphenylcyclopropenone (DPC). The receptors derive from a woman aged 50 to 65 with alopecia areata. Some clones in this sample may be carry-over from other donors' samples.

This clonotype was seen ten or more times. V is TRBV12-3 or TRBV12-4 and J is TRBJ2-1; D is unresolved. The CDR3 runs to 13 residues. The V and J ends lost 4 bases and 6 bases respectively, with 10 bases between them. In DNA form, the CDR3 reads TGTGCCAGCAGTTCCCCGCCCCGCAATGAGCAGTTCTTC. This translates into CASSSPPRNEQFF.

This clonotype was detected ten times or more. The chain recombines TRBV20-1 with TRBJ1-1; D unclear. The CDR3 totals 11 residues. The germline V gene has CDR1 DFQATT and CDR2 SNEGSKA (reference sequence). V lost 6 bases and J lost 8, with 13 bases in between. The CDR3 here is CSASTPREAFF. CDR3 nucleotide sequence: TGCAGTGCCTCGACACCGAGGGAAGCTTTCTTT.

In its sample, this clonotype was seen many times. This chain connects TRBV7-9 to TRBJ2-2, with D perhaps matching TRBD2 (5 bases). CDR1 and CDR2 (germline): SEHNR, FQNEAQ (reference sequence). This CDR3 has 15 amino acids. Trimming stripped 4 bases from V and 6 bases from J, with 15 bases between. The CDR3 loop is CASSSTPGMAGELFF. Here the CDR3 DNA reads TGTGCCAGCAGCTCAACCCCCGGGATGGCCGGGGAGCTGTTTTTT.

This clonotype was detected ten times or more. J is TRBJ2-1 and V is TRBV29-1; 10 bases match TRBD2. The junction had 2 bases not matched to a gene; V was cut back by 5 bases and J by 10 bases. This CDR3 has 11 residues. Germline-derived CDR1 and CDR2 are SQVTM and ANQGSEA. In nucleotides, the CDR3 is TGCAGCGTTACTAGCGGGGACGAGCAGTTCTTC. It codes for CSVTSGDEQFF.

The V and J genes are TRBV18 and TRBJ2-5, with a possible D match to TRBD1 (6 bases). Trimming removed 3 bases from V and 1 base from J, with 12 bases in between. This CDR3 region has 15 residues. The germline gives CDR1 KGHSH, CDR2 LQKENI. CDR3 region: CASSPRDTSQETQYF. DNA of the CDR3: TGTGCCAGCTCACCCCGGGACACGAGCCAAGAGACCCAGTACTTC.

This clonotype was seen ten or more times. The gene calls are TRBV2 and TRBJ1-4, with 9 positions matching TRBD1. The J segment lost 10 bases and the V segment lost 2 bases, leaving 8 bases of the junction unmatched. This CDR3 spans 15 amino acids. CDR1 is SNHLY and CDR2 is FYNNEI in the germline V gene. The CDR3 DNA is TGTGCCAGCAGTGAAAGGACAGGGGAAGGCGTAAAACTGTTTTTT. Residues: CASSERTGEGVKLFF.

This clonotype has at least ten counts. The chain combines TRBV2 with TRBJ1-4; 8 bases line up with TRBD1. This CDR3 has 15 residues. Germline V gene data show CDR1 as SNHLY and CDR2 as FYNNEI. J gave up 5 bases and V 6 bases, and 8 bases lay outside the gene matches. The CDR3 protein is CASRPDRGQNEKLFF. The CDR3 nucleotides read TGTGCCAGCAGGCCTGACAGGGGTCAAAATGAAAAACTGTTTTTT.

CDR3: CASSKVTDTQYF. In DNA form, the CDR3 reads TGTGCCAGCAGTAAGGTAACAGATACGCAGTATTTT. The chain employs TRBV6-1 and TRBJ2-3; no firm D call. This CDR3 region has 12 residues. V was shortened by 5 bases and J by 3 bases, with 6 bases between the two germline ends. Looked up from germline, CDR1 is MNHNS and CDR2 is SASEGT.

This clonotype occurred many times. The chain recombines TRBV29-1 with TRBJ1-1, with a possible D match to TRBD1 (6 bases). Germline values: CDR1 SQVTM, CDR2 ANQGSEA. The CDR3 spans 14 residues. Trimming left V 7 bases short and J 4 bases short, with 19 bases between. As DNA, the CDR3 is TGCAGCGGAAAACAACAGGGAAAGTTCACTGAAGCTTTCTTT. Translated: CSGKQQGKFTEAFF.

The rearrangement uses TRBV7-8 and TRBJ2-3; 7 bases line up with TRBD1. V dropped 1 base and J dropped 2; count of bases not matched to a gene: 9. The CDR3 is made up of 17 amino acids. Germline values: CDR1 SGHVS, CDR2 FQNEAQ. CDR3 sequence (DNA): TGTGCCAGCAGCTTAGTGCCAGGGGGTGCACCCACAGATACGCAGTATTTT. Its protein product is CASSLVPGGAPTDTQYF.

This clonotype was detected ten times or more. This sequence joins TRBV5-1 and TRBJ2-5, with D perhaps TRBD2 (6 bases). The CDR3 loop spans 15 amino acids. Germline CDR1 SGHRS, CDR2 YFSETQ. V shed 1 base and J shed 2 bases, with 12 bases lying between them. Written as DNA, the CDR3 is TGCGCCAGCAGCTTGTTTGCGGGGAAGCAAGAGACCCAGTACTTC. Residues: CASSLFAGKQETQYF.

The chain employs TRBV2 and TRBJ1-1; 8 positions agree with TRBD1. Germline CDR1 reads SNHLY; CDR2 reads FYNNEI. V lost 6 bases and J lost 2; bases outside the gene matches: 2. The CDR3 length is 13 residues. CDR3 region: CASRTGVNTEAFF. CDR3 nucleotides: TGTGCCAGCAGGACAGGGGTAAACACTGAAGCTTTCTTT.

This clonotype came up many times. The chain links TRBV18 to TRBJ2-7, with 8 bases fitting TRBD1. Looked up from germline, CDR1 is KGHSH and CDR2 is LQKENI. Germline trimming cut 1 base from V and 0 bases from J; bases unmatched to any gene: 5. The CDR3 runs to 16 residues. CDR3 sequence: CASSPQGQVSSYEQYF. The CDR3 coding sequence is TGTGCCAGCTCACCACAGGGACAGGTGAGCTCCTACGAGCAGTACTTC.

Ten or more counts support this clonotype. The chain employs TRBV5-1 and TRBJ2-5, with D unclear. Trimming took off 0 bases at V and 2 bases at J, with 8 bases between the two ends. The CDR3 is 14 residues long. From germline, CDR1 is SGHRS and CDR2 YFSETQ. This CDR3 reads CASSLDLLQETQYF. CDR3 sequence (DNA): TGCGCCAGCAGCTTGGACCTGCTACAAGAGACCCAGTACTTC.

The sample holds a few counts of this clonotype. This chain links TRBV7-2 with TRBJ2-3; D not certain. The germline V gene encodes CDR1 SGHTA and CDR2 FQGNSA. The CDR3 is 12 amino acids. Trimming shortened V by 4 bases and J by 6 bases, and 8 bases separated the two germline ends. CDR3 region: CASSSTWDTQYF. DNA for the CDR3: TGTGCCAGCAGCTCAACATGGGATACGCAGTATTTT.